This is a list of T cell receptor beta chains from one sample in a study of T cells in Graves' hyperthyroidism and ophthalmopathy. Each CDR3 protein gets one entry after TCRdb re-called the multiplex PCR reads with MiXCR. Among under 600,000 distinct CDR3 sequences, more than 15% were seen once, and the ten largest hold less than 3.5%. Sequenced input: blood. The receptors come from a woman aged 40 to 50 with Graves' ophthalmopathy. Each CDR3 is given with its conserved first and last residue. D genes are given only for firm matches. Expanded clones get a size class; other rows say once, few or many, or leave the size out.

TGTGCCAGCAGCCTAAGGGAGGGGGCTTATGGCTACACCTTC,CASSLREGAYGYTF,TRBV3-1,TRBD1,many,TRBJ1-2
TGTGCCAGCAAGAGGGTGCATACAACCTCCAATCAGCCCCAGCATTTT,CASKRVHTTSNQPQHF,TRBV28,.,few,TRBJ1-5
TGTGCCAGTAGCATCGGATATCCGTACGGGGAGCAGTTCTTC,CASSIGYPYGEQFF,TRBV19,.,.,TRBJ2-1
TGTGCTAGTGGTCCACGACAGAACACTGAAGCTTTCTTT,CASGPRQNTEAFF,TRBV12-5,.,few,TRBJ1-1
TGTGCCAGCAGTTTTAGCGGAGCGAACACCGGGGAGCTGTTTTTT,CASSFSGANTGELFF,TRBV28,.,many,TRBJ2-2
TGTGCCAGCAGTGACGAGACAGGGGTGTTCGGAAACACCATATATTTT,CASSDETGVFGNTIYF,TRBV2,TRBD1,many,TRBJ1-3
TGTGCCAGCAGCTTTTCCCCCGTTAGCACCGGGGAGCTGTTTTTT,CASSFSPVSTGELFF,TRBV7-3,.,many,TRBJ2-2
TGTGCCTGGAGTGTAAAAGAGACCCAGTACTTC,CAWSVKETQYF,TRBV30,.,many,TRBJ2-5
TGTGCCAGCAGTACCCAGGGTGGAGAGACCCAGTACTTC,CASSTQGGETQYF,TRBV6-1,.,many,TRBJ2-5
TGTGCCAGCCCACGAAGGGCTTTGGGACTTCGAGATACGCAGTATTTT,CASPRRALGLRDTQYF,TRBV9,.,.,TRBJ2-3
TGTGCCAGCAGCCACTCTACCCAGGGGAAGCTGGGGGCTTTCTTT,CASSHSTQGKLGAFF,TRBV7-9,.,.,TRBJ1-1
TGCAGCGTTGTCTTCCCTCCCGGCTACGAGCAGTACTTC,CSVVFPPGYEQYF,TRBV29-1,.,few,TRBJ2-7
TGTGCCAGCAGTGAAGCTAGAGCGGGAGAGACCCAGTACTTC,CASSEARAGETQYF,TRBV6-1,.,many,TRBJ2-5
TGTGCCAGCAGCCATCCCCCCGGGTCAGGGGTCTACAATGAGCAGTTCTTC,CASSHPPGSGVYNEQFF,TRBV7-3,.,.,TRBJ2-1
TGTGCCAGTAGTATAGCTAACAGGGTGGGCAATCAGCCCCAGCATTTT,CASSIANRVGNQPQHF,TRBV19,.,.,TRBJ1-5
TGCAGTGCGCAGGACGCCCGCGGGGCCAACGTCCTGACTTTC,CSAQDARGANVLTF,TRBV20-1,.,.,TRBJ2-6
TGCAGTGCGCGTGGGTTACAGCACTCTCAGGGCGAGCAGTACTTC,CSARGLQHSQGEQYF,TRBV20-1,.,many,TRBJ2-7
TGTGCCAGCAGCCCTATGACAGGGGGCTTGGACACTGAAGCTTTCTTT,CASSPMTGGLDTEAFF,TRBV7-8,TRBD1,few,TRBJ1-1
TGTGCCAGCAGTTACCCCCTTAGAGGGGGAAAGGGCAATCAGCCCCAGCATTTT,CASSYPLRGGKGNQPQHF,TRBV6-5,.,few,TRBJ1-5
TGCGCCAGCAGCTTGGAGGGAGGACCTGAAAAACTGTTTTTT,CASSLEGGPEKLFF,TRBV5-1,.,.,TRBJ1-4
TGCAGTGCTCGTGGGTCCGGGACAGCGAGCTTACCCCTCCACTTT,CSARGSGTASLPLHF,TRBV20-1,TRBD1,.,TRBJ1-6
TGTGCCAGCACCCACAGGGGGCGCGACAATGAGCAGTTCTTC,CASTHRGRDNEQFF,TRBV6-1,TRBD1,few,TRBJ2-1
TGTGCCAGCAGCTACCTCACTGGTACGCAGTATTTT,CASSYLTGTQYF,TRBV11-2,.,many,TRBJ2-3
TGTGCCAGCAGTTTGGGAGGACTAGCGGGTTATGAGCAGTTCTTC,CASSLGGLAGYEQFF,TRBV12-3/TRBV12-4,TRBD2,few,TRBJ2-1
TGCAGCGTTGGGTGGAGCACTGAAGCTTTCTTT,CSVGWSTEAFF,TRBV29-1,.,.,TRBJ1-1
TGTGCCAGCAGCGCGCCAGGGGGAAACTTGTATTCACCCCTCCACTTT,CASSAPGGNLYSPLHF,TRBV7-9,TRBD1,few,TRBJ1-6
TGTGCCTGCCAGCCGAATGGCCGCGAAGCTTTCTTT,CACQPNGREAFF,TRBV30,.,many,TRBJ1-1
TGTGCCAGCAGTCAGACAGGGGGCGCCCCCAATGAGCAGTTCTTC,CASSQTGGAPNEQFF,TRBV12-3/TRBV12-4,TRBD1,.,TRBJ2-1
TGCAGTGCTTCTACATCTAGCGGGAAATACAATGAGCAGTTCTTC,CSASTSSGKYNEQFF,TRBV20-1,TRBD2,few,TRBJ2-1
TGTGCCAGCAGCCAAGGACAGGAGGTCTCCTACGAGCAGTACTTC,CASSQGQEVSYEQYF,TRBV7-3,TRBD1,.,TRBJ2-7
TGTGCCAGTGTATCCCGAGTAGGGGTCACAGATACGCAGTATTTT,CASVSRVGVTDTQYF,TRBV19,.,.,TRBJ2-3
TGTGCCAGCAGTTTACGGCGGGGGGGGCTTTATGATGAGCAGTTCTTC,CASSLRRGGLYDEQFF,TRBV12-3/TRBV12-4,TRBD2,many,TRBJ2-1
TGCAGTGCTAGGAGGGACAGGGCGAAGAATGAGCAGTTCTTC,CSARRDRAKNEQFF,TRBV20-1,TRBD1,many,TRBJ2-1
TGTGCCTGGAGGACCCCCTCGCGGGAGGGATATCCTTTAAACAAAAACATTCAGTACTTC,CAWRTPSREGYPLNKNIQYF,TRBV30,TRBD2,many,TRBJ2-4
TGTGCCAGCAGCGGTGCCCGGGGAGGGGCAGATACGCAGTATTTT,CASSGARGGADTQYF,TRBV28,TRBD2,many,TRBJ2-3
TGTGCCAGCAGTGAAATCGTTGGTCAGCCCCAGCATTTT,CASSEIVGQPQHF,TRBV6-1,.,.,TRBJ1-5
TGTGCCAGCAGATCGACAGGTTTCACTGAAGCTTTCTTT,CASRSTGFTEAFF,TRBV2,.,few,TRBJ1-1
TGTGCCAGCAGCTTAGAACCTAGCGGGGGGACCAATGAGCAGTTCTTC,CASSLEPSGGTNEQFF,TRBV13,TRBD2,.,TRBJ2-1
TGCGCCAGCAGTGAAGTAGGCCTAGCGGGGAACACCGGGGAGCTGTTTTTT,CASSEVGLAGNTGELFF,TRBV10-2,TRBD2,.,TRBJ2-2
TGTGCCAGCAGCTGGTCCGCGTCCGGGGAGCTGTTTTTT,CASSWSASGELFF,TRBV11-2,.,.,TRBJ2-2
TGTGCCAGCAGCTTAGGTTCGACAGGGGGCGGCGAGACCCAGTACTTC,CASSLGSTGGGETQYF,TRBV7-2,TRBD1,.,TRBJ2-5
TGTGCCAGCAGCTTACAGGGAGCGGGCACTGAAGCTTTCTTT,CASSLQGAGTEAFF,TRBV12-3/TRBV12-4,.,many,TRBJ1-1
TGTGCCAGCTCCCGGACAGGGGAAGGCCAGCGGACCTCCTACAATGAGCAGTTCTTC,CASSRTGEGQRTSYNEQFF,TRBV9,TRBD1,many,TRBJ2-1
TGTGCCAGCAGGCCGGGACTAGCGGGGAAACTAGCCAAAAACATTCAGTACTTC,CASRPGLAGKLAKNIQYF,TRBV2,TRBD2,many,TRBJ2-4
TGCAGTGCGAGGGGACAGGGGAATTACGAGCAGTACTTC,CSARGQGNYEQYF,TRBV20-1,TRBD1,few,TRBJ2-7